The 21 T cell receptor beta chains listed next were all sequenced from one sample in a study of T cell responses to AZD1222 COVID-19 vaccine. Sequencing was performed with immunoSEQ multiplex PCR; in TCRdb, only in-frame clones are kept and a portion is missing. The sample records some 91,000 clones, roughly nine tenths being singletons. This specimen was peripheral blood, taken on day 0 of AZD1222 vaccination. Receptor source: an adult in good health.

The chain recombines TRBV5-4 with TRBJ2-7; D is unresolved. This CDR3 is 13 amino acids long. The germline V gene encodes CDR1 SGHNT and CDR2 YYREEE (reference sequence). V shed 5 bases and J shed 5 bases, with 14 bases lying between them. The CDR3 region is CASSHPWIHEQYF. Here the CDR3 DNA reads TGTGCCAGCAGTCACCCTTGGATCCACGAGCAGTACTTC.

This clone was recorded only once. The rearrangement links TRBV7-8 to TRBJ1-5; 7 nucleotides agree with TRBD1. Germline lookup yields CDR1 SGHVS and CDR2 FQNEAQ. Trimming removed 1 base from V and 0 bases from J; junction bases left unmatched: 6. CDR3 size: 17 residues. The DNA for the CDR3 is TGTGCCAGCAGCTTAGGAGAGGGACAGTATAGCAATCAGCCCCAGCATTTT. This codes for CASSLGEGQYSNQPQHF.

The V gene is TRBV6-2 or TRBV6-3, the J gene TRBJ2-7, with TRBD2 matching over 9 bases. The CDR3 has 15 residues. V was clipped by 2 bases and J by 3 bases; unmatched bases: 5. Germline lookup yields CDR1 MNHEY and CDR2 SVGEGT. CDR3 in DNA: TGTGCCAGCAGTTACGCCGGGACTAGCTTCTACGAGCAGTACTTC. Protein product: CASSYAGTSFYEQYF.

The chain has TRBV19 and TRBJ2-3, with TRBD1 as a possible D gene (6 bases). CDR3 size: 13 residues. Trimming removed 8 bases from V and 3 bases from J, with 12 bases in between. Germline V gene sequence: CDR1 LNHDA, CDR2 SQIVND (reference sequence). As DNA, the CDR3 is TGTGCCAGTTGCGAGGGGGTAACAGATACGCAGTATTTT. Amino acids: CASCEGVTDTQYF. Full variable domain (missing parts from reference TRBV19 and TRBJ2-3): DGGITQSPKYLFRKEGQNVTLSCEQNLNHDAMYWYRQDPGQGLRLIYYSQIVNDFQKGDIAEGYSVSREKKESFPLTVTSAQKNPTAFYLCASCEGVTDTQYFGPGTRLTVL.

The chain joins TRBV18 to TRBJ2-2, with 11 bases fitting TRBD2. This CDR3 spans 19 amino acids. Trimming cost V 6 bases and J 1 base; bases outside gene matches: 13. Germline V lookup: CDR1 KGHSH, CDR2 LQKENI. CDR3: CASSPRQSGLAGNTGELFF. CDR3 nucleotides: TGTGCCAGCTCTCCCAGACAGTCCGGACTAGCGGGGAACACCGGGGAGCTGTTTTTT.

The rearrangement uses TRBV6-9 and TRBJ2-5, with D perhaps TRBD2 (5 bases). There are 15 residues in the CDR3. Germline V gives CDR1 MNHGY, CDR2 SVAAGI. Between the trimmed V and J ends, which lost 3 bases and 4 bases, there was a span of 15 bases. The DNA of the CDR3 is TGTGCCAGCAGTTACGGGCCGGGAACTACAGAGACCCAGTACTTC. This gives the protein CASSYGPGTTETQYF.

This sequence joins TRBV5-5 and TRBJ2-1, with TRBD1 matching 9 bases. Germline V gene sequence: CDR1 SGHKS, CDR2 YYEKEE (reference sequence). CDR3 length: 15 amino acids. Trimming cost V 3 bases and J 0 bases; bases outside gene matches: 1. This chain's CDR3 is CASSSGQGSYNEQFF. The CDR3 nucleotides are TGTGCCAGCAGCTCGGGACAGGGCTCCTACAATGAGCAGTTCTTC. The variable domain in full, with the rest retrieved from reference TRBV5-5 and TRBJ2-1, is DAGVTQSPTHLIKTRGQQVTLRCSPISGHKSVSWYQQVLGQGPQFIFQYYEKEERGRGNFPDRFSARQFPNYSSELNVNALLLGDSALYLCASSSGQGSYNEQFFGPGTRLTVL.

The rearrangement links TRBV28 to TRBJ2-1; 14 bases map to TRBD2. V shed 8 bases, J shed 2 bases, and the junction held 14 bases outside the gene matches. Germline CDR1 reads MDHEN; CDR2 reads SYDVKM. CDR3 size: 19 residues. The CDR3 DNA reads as TGTGCCAGCGCCCTGCGGTCCGGACTAGCGGGAGGACCCTACAATGAGCAGTTCTTC. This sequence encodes CASALRSGLAGGPYNEQFF. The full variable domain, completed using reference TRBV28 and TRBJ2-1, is DVKVTQSSRYLVKRTGEKVFLECVQDMDHENMFWYRQDPGLGLRLIYFSYDVKMKEKGDIPEGYSVSREKKERFSLILESASTNQTSMYLCASALRSGLAGGPYNEQFFGPGTRLTVL.

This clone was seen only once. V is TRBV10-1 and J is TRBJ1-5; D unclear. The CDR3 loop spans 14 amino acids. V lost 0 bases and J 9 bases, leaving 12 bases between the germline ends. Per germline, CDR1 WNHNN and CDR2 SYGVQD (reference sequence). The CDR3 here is CASSESRQMRPQHF. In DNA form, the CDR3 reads TGCGCCAGCAGTGAGTCGAGGCAGATGCGGCCCCAGCATTTT.

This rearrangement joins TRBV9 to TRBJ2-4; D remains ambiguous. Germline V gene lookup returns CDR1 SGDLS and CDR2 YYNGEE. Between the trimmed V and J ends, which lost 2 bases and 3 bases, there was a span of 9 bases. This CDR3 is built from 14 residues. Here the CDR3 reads CASSVPDSKNIQYF. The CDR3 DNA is TGTGCCAGCAGCGTCCCCGATAGCAAAAACATTCAGTACTTC.

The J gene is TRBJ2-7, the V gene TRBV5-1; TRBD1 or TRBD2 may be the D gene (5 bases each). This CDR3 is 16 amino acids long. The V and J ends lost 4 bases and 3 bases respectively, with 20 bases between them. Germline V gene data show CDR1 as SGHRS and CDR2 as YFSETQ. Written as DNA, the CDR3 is TGCGCCAGCAGCGGCGGGTGGGGGTCGGTTTTCTACGAGCAGTACTTC. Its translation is CASSGGWGSVFYEQYF.

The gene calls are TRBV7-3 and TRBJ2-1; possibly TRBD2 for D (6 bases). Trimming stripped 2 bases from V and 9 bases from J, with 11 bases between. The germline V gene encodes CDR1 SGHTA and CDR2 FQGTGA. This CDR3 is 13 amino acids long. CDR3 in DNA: TGTGCCAGCAGCTTAGATAGGCGGGGTGAGCAGTTCTTC. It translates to CASSLDRRGEQFF.

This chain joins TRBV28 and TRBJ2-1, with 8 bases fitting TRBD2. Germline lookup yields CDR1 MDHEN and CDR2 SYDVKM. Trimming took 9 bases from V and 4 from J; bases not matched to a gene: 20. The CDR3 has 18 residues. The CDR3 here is CASSGLATTPNRYNEQFF. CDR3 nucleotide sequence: TGTGCCAGTTCTGGACTAGCAACGACCCCAAACCGTTACAATGAGCAGTTCTTC.

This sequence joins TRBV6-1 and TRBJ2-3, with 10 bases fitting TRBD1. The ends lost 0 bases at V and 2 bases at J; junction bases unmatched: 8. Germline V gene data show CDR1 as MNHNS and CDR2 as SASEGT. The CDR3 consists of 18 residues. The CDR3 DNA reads TGTGCCAGCAGTGAAGCGGAGTGGGGACAGGGGATCACAGATACGCAGTATTTT. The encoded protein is CASSEAEWGQGITDTQYF.

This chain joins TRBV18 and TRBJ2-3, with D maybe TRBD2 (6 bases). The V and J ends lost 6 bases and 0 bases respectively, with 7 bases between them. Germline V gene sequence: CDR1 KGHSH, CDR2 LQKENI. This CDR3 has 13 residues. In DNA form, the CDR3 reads TGTGCCAGCTCCGGAGGGAGCACAGATACGCAGTATTTT. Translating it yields CASSGGSTDTQYF.

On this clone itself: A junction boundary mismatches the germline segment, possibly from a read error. The CDR3 loop reads CASSLDEGRPRHF. The DNA for the CDR3 is TGTGCCAGCAGCTTAGATGAGGGTCGACCGCGTCACTTC. The rearrangement uses TRBV11-3 and TRBJ1-2, with D hard to call. CDR1 and CDR2 (germline): SGHNT, YENEEA. CDR3 length: 13 amino acids. The whole variable domain, filled in from reference TRBV11-3 and TRBJ1-2, reads EAGVVQSPRYKIIEKKQPVAFWCNPISGHNTLYWYLQNLGQGPELLIRYENEEAVDDSQLPKDRFSAERLKGVDSTLKIQPAELGDSAVYLCASSLDEGRPRHFGSGTRLTVV.

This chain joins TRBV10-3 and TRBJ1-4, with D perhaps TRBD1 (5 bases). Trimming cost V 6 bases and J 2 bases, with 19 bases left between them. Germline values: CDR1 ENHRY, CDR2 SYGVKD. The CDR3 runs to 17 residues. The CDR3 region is CAISKSDPGRTNEKLFF. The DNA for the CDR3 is TGTGCCATCAGCAAATCGGATCCAGGGAGGACTAATGAAAAACTGTTTTTT.

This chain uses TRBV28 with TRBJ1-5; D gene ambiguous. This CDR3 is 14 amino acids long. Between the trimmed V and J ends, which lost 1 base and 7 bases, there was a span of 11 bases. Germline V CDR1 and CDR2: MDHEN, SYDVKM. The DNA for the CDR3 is TGTGCCAGCAGTTTATACGCAGGTGGGCAGCCCCAGCATTTT. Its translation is CASSLYAGGQPQHF.

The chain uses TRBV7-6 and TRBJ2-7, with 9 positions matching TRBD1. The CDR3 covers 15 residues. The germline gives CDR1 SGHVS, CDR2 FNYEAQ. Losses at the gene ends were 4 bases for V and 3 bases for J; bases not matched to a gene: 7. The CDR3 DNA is TGTGCCAGCAGCTATAGATACAGGGGGCACTACGAGCAGTACTTC. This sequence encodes CASSYRYRGHYEQYF.

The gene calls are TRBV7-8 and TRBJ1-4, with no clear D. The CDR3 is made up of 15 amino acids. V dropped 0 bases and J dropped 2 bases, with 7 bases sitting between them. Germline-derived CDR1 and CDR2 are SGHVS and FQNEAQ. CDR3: CASSLALGTNEKLFF. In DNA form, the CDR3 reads TGTGCCAGCAGCTTAGCGCTGGGTACTAATGAAAAACTGTTTTTT.

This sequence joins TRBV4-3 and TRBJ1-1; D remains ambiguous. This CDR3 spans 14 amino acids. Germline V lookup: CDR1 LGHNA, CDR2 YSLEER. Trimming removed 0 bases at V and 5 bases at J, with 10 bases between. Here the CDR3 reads CASSQEVAGTEAFF. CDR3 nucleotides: TGCGCCAGCAGCCAAGAAGTAGCCGGTACTGAAGCTTTCTTT.